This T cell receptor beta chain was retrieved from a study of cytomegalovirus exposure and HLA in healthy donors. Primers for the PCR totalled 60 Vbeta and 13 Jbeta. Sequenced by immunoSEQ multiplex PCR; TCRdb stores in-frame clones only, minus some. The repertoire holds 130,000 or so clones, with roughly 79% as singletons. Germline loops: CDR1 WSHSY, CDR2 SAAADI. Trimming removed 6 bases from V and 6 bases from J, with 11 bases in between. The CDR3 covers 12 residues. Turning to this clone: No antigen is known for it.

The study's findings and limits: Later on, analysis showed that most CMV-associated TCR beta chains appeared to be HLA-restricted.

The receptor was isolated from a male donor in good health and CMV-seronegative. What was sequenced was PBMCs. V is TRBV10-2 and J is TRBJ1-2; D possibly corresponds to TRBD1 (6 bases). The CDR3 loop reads CASRQGDHGYTF. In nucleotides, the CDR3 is TGCGCCAGCAGACAGGGAGACCATGGCTACACCTTC.